The subject of this entry is one TCR beta chain. Losses at the gene ends were 5 bases for V and 1 base for J; bases not matched to a gene: 6. CDR3 size: 15 residues. Germline CDR1 reads KGHDR; CDR2 reads SFDVKD. This entry is derived from a study of blood T cell repertoires in COVID-19. Clones were sequenced by immunoSEQ multiplex PCR, and TCRdb holds only the in-frame ones, with some missing. The repertoire consists of a few hundred thousand clones, with roughly 84% occurring once and the leading ten covering more than 15%. The chain carries TRBV24-1 and TRBJ2-5; 7 positions match TRBD1. This clonotype originated in a person between 65 and 79 years old with COVID-19, enrolled during active disease. The sample comprised peripheral blood. The CDR3 sequence: CATSAPGQIQETQYF. The CDR3, as DNA: TGTGCCACCAGTGCCCCGGGACAGATCCAAGAGACCCAGTACTTC.